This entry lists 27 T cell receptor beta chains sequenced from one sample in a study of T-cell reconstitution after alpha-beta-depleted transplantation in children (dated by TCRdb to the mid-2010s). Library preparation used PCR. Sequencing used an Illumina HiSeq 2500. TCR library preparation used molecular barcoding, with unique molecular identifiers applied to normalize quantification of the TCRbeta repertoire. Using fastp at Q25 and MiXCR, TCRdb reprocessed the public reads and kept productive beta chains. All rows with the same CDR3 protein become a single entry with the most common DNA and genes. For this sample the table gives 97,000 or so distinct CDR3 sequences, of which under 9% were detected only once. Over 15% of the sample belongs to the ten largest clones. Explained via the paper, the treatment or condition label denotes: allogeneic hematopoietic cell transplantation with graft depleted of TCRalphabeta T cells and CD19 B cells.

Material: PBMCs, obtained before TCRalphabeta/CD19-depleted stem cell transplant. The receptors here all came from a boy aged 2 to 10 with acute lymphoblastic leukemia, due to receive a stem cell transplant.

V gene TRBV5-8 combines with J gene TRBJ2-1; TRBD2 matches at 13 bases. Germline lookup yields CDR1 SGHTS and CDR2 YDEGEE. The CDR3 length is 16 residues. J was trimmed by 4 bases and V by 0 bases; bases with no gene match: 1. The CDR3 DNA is TGTGCCAGCAGCTTGGAACTAGCGGGGGGGTACAATGAGCAGTTCTTC. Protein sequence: CASSLELAGGYNEQFF.

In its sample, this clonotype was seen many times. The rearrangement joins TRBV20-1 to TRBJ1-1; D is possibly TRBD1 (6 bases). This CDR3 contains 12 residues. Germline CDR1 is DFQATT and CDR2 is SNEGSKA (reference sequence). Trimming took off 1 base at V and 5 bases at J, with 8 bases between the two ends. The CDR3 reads CSARAGETEAFF. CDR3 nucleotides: TGCAGTGCTAGAGCAGGGGAGACTGAAGCTTTCTTT.

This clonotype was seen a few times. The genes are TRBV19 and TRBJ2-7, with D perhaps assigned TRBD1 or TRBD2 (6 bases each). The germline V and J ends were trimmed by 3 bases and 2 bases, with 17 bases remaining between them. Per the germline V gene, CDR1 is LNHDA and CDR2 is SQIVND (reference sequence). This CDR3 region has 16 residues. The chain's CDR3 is CASSMALGGQTYEQYF. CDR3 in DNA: TGTGCCAGTAGTATGGCCCTGGGGGGCCAGACCTACGAGCAGTACTTC.

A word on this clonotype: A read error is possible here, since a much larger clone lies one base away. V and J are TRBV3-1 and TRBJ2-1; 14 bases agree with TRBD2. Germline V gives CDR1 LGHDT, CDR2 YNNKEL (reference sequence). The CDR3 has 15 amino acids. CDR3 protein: CATSQGLAGGNEQFF. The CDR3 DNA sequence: TGTGCCACCAGCCAAGGACTAGCGGGGGGCAATGAGCAGTTCTTC.

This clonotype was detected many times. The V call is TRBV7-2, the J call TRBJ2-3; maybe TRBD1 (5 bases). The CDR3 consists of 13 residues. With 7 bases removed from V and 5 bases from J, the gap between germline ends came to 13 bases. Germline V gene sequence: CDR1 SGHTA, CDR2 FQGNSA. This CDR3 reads CASNLGARDTQYF. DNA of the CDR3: TGTGCCAGCAACCTAGGGGCTAGAGATACGCAGTATTTT. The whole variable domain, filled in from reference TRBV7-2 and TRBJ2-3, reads GAGVSQSPSNKVTEKGKDVELRCDPISGHTALYWYRQSLGQGLEFLIYFQGNSAPDKSGLPSDRFSAERTGGSVSTLTIQRTQQEDSAVYLCASNLGARDTQYFGPGTRLTVL.

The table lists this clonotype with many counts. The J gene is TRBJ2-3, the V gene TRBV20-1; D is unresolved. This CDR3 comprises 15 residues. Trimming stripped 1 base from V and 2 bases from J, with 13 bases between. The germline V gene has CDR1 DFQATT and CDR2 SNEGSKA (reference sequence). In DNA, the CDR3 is TGCAGTGCTAGAGTCCCTTTGGAGATCACAGATACGCAGTATTTT. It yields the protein CSARVPLEITDTQYF.

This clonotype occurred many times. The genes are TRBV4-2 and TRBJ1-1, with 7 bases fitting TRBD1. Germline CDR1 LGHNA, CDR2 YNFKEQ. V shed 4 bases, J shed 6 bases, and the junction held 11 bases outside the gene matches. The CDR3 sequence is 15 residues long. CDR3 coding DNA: TGTGCCAGCAGCCGCCTAACAGGGGTTGACCCTGAAGCTTTCTTT. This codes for CASSRLTGVDPEAFF.

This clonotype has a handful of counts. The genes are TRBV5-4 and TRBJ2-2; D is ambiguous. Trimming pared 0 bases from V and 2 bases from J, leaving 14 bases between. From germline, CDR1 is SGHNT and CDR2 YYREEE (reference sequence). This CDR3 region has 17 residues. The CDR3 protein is CASSLEIVQSNTGELFF. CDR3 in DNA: TGTGCCAGCAGCTTGGAGATAGTCCAGTCCAACACCGGGGAGCTGTTTTTT.

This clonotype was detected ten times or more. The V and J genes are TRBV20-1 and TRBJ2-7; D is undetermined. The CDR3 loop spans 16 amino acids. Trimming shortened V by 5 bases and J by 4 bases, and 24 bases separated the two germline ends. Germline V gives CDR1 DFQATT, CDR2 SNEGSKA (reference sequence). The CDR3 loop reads CSASDVPGSRGYEQYF. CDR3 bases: TGCAGTGCTTCTGATGTCCCCGGGTCGCGAGGTTACGAGCAGTACTTC.

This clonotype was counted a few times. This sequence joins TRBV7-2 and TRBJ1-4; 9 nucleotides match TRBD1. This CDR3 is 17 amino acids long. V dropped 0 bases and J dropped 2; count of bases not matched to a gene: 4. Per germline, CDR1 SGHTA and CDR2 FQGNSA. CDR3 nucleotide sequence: TGTGCCAGCAGCTTAGCGGGACAGGGTAACACTAATGAAAAACTGTTTTTT. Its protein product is CASSLAGQGNTNEKLFF.

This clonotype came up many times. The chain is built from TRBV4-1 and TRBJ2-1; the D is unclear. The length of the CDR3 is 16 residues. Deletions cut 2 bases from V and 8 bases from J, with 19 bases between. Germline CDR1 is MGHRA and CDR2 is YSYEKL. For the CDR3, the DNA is TGCGCCAGCAGCCAACTGGGCGTTGTGGGGAACTATGAGCAGTTCTTC. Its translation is CASSQLGVVGNYEQFF.

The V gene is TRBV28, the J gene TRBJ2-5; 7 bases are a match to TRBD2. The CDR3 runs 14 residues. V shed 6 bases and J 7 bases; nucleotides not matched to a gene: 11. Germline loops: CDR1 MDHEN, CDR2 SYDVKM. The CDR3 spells CASSGTRGVRTQYF. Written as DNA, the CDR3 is TGTGCCAGCAGCGGGACCCGGGGGGTTAGGACCCAGTACTTC.

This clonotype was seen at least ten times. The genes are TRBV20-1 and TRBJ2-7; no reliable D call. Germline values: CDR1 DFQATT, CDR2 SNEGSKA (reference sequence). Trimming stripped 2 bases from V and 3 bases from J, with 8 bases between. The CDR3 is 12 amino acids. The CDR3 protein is CSARSDFYEQYF. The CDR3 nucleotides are TGCAGTGCTAGATCCGACTTCTACGAGCAGTACTTC.

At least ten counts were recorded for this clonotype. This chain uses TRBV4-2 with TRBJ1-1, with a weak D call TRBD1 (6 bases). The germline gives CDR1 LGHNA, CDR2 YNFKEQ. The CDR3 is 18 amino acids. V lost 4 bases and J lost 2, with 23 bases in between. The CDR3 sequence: CASSPETLGGTSNTEAFF. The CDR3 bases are TGTGCCAGCAGCCCGGAGACCTTAGGGGGAACATCAAACACTGAAGCTTTCTTT.

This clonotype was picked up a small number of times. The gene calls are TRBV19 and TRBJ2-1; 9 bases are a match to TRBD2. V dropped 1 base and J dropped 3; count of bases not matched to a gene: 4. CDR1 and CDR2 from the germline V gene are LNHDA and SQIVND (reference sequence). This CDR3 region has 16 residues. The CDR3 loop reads CASSIGSGGGYNEQFF. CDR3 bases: TGTGCCAGTAGTATAGGTAGCGGGGGAGGCTACAATGAGCAGTTCTTC. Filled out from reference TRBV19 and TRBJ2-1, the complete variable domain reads DGGITQSPKYLFRKEGQNVTLSCEQNLNHDAMYWYRQDPGQGLRLIYYSQIVNDFQKGDIAEGYSVSREKKESFPLTVTSAQKNPTAFYLCASSIGSGGGYNEQFFGPGTRLTVL.

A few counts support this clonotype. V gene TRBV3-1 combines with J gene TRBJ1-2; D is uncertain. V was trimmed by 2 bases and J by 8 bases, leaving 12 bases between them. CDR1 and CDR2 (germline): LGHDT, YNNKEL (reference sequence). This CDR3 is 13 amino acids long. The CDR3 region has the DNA TGTGCCAGCAGCCAAAATCCCTACCAGGGCTACACCTTC. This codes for CASSQNPYQGYTF. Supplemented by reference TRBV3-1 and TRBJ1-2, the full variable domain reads DTAVSQTPKYLVTQMGNDKSIKCEQNLGHDTMYWYKQDSKKFLKIMFSYNNKELIINETVPNRFSPKSPDKAHLNLHINSLELGDSAVYFCASSQNPYQGYTFGSGTRLTVV.

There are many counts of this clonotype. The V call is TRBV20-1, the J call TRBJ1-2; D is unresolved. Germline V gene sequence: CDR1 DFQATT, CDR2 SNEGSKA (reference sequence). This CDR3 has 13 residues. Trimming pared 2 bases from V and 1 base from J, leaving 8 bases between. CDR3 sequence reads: CSARRLNNYGYTF. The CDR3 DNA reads TGCAGTGCTAGACGGCTTAATAACTATGGCTACACCTTC.

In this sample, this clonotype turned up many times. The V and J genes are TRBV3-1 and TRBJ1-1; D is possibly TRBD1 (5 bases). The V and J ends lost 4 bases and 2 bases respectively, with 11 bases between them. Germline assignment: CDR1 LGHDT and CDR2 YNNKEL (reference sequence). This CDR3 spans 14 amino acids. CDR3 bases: TGTGCCAGCAGCCGCATGGGGGGAAACACTGAAGCTTTCTTT. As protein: CASSRMGGNTEAFF.

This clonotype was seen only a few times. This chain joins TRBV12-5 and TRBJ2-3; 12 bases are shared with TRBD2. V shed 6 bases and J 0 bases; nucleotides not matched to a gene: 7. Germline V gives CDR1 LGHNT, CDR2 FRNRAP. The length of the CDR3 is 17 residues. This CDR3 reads CASGLGTSGPSTDTQYF. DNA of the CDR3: TGTGCTAGTGGCCTGGGGACTAGCGGGCCCAGCACAGATACGCAGTATTTT.

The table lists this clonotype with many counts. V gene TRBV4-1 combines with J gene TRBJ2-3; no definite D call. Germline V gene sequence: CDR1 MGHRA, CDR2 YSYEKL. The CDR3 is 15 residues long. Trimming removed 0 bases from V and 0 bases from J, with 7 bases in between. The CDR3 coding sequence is TGCGCCAGCAGCCAAGAGGCCTTGAGCACAGATACGCAGTATTTT. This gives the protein CASSQEALSTDTQYF.

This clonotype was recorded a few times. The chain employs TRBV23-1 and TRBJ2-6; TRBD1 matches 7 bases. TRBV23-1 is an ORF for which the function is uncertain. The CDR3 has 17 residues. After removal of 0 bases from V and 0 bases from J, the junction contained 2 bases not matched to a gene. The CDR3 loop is CASSQSGQSSGANVLTF. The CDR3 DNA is TGCGCCAGCAGTCAATCGGGACAGAGCTCTGGGGCCAACGTCCTGACTTTC.

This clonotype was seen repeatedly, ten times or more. CDR3 bases: TGTGCCAGCAGTCCCGGGACATTGATGAACACTGAAGCTTTCTTT. It encodes CASSPGTLMNTEAFF. The chain couples TRBV28 to TRBJ1-1, with D perhaps matching TRBD1 (6 bases). From germline, CDR1 is MDHEN and CDR2 SYDVKM. CDR3 length: 15 amino acids. V lost 5 bases, J lost 0 bases, and 13 bases lay in between.

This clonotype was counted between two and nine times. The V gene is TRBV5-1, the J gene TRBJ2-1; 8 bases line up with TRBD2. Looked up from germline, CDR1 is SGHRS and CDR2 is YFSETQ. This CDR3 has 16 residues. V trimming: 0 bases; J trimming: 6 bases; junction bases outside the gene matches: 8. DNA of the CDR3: TGCGCCAGCAGCTTGGGGTTTTTAGCGGGGATCAATGAGCAGTTCTTC. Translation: CASSLGFLAGINEQFF.

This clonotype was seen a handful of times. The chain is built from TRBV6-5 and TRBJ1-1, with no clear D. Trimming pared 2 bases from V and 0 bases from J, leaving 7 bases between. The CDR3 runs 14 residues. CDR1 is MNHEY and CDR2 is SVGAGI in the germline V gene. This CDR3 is CASSYGGLNTEAFF. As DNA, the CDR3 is TGTGCCAGCAGTTACGGCGGGTTGAACACTGAAGCTTTCTTT.

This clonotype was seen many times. CDR3 protein: CASSYSDGGTYGYTF. For the CDR3, the DNA is TGTGCCAGCAGTTACTCGGACGGGGGAACCTATGGCTACACCTTC. The rearrangement links TRBV6-5 to TRBJ1-2, with D tentatively TRBD1 (5 bases). V lost 0 bases and J lost 4, with 12 bases in between. This CDR3 region has 15 residues. The germline gives CDR1 MNHEY, CDR2 SVGAGI.

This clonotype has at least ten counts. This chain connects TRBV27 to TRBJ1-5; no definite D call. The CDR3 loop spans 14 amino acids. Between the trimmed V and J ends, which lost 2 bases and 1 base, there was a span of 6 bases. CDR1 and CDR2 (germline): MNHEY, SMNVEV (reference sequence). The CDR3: CASSLGWSNQPQHF. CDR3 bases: TGTGCCAGCAGTTTAGGGTGGAGCAATCAGCCCCAGCATTTT.

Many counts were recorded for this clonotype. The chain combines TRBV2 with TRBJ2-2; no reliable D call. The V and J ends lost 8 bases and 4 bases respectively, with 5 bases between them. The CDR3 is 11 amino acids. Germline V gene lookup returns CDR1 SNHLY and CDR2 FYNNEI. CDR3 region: CASCFTGELFF. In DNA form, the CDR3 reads TGTGCCAGCTGCTTCACCGGGGAGCTGTTTTTT.